Sequencing of this TCR beta chain was carried out in a study of blood T cell repertoires in COVID-19. This CDR3 comprises 14 residues. Germline CDR1 and CDR2: KGHSH and LQKENI. Trimming removed 4 bases at V and 1 base at J, with 8 bases between. Here immunoSEQ multiplex PCR was the method, and the copy in TCRdb shows in-frame clones only, minus some. The repertoire has approximately 200,000 clones, around 83% of them found once; the top ten carry less than 3.5%. What was sequenced was peripheral blood. The sequence was obtained from a woman aged 30 to 39 with active or convalescent COVID-19. J is TRBJ1-5 and V is TRBV18; D unclear. DNA for the CDR3: TGTGCCAGCTCACTCACAGAGAGCAATCAGCCCCAGCATTTT. This gives the protein CASSLTESNQPQHF. The full variable domain, with the rest looked up from reference TRBV18 and TRBJ1-5, is NAGVMQNPRHLVRRRGQEARLRCSPMKGHSHVYWYRQLPEEGLKFMVYLQKENIIDESGMPKERFSAEFPKEGPSILRIQQVVRGDSAAYFCASSLTESNQPQHFGDGTRLSIL.